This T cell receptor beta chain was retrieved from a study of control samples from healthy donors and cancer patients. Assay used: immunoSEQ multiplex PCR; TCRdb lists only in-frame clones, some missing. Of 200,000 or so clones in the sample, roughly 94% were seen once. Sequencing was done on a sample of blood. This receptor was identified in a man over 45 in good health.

CDR3 residues: CASSQSGNTEAFF. In nucleotides, the CDR3 is TGCGCCAGCAGTCAATCAGGGAACACTGAAGCTTTCTTT. The genes are TRBV5-1 and TRBJ1-1; D gene unclear. This CDR3 has 13 residues. Germline values: CDR1 SGHRS, CDR2 YFSETQ. V was cut by 5 bases and J by 1 base, with 9 bases left in between.